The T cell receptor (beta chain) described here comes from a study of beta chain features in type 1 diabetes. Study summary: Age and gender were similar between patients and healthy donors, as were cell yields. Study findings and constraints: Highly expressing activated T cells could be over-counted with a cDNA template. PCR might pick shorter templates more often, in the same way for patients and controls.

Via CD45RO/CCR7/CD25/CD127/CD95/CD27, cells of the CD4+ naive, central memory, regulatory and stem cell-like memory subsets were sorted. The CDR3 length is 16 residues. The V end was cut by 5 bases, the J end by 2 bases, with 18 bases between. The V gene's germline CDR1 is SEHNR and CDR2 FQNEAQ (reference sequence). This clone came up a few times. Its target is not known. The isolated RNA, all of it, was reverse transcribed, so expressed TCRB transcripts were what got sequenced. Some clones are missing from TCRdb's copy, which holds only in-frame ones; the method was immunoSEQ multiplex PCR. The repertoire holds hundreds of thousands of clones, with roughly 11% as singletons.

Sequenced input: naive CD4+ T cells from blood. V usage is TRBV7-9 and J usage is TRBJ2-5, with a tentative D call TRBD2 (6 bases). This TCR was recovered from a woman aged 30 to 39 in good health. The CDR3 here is CASSQDQGLAQETQYF. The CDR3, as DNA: TGTGCCAGCAGCCAAGATCAAGGGCTAGCGCAAGAGACCCAGTACTTC.